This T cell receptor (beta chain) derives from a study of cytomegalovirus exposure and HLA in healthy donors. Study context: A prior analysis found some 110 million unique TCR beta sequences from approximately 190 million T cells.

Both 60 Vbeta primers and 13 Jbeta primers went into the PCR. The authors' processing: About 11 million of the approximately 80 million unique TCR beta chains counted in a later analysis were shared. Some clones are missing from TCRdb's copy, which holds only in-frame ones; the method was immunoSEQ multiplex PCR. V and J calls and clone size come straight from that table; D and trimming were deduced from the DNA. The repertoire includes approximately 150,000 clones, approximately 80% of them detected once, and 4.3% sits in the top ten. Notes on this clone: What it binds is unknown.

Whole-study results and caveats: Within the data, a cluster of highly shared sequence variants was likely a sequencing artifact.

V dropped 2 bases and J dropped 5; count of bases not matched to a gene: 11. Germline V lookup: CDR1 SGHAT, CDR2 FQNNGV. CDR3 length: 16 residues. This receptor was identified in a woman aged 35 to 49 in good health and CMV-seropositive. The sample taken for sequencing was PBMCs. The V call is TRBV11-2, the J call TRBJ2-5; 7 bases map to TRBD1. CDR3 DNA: TGTGCCAGCAGCTTATTGGGCCGACAGGGATTTGAGACCCAGTACTTC. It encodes CASSLLGRQGFETQYF.